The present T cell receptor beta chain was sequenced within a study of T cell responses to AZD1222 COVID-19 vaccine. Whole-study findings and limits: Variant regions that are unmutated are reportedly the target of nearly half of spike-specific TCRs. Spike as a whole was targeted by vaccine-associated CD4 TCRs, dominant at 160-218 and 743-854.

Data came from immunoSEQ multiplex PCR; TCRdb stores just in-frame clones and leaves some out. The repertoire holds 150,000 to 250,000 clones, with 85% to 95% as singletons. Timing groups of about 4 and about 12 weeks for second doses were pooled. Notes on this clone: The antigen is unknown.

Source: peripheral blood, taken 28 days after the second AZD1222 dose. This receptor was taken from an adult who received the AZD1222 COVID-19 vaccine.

The DNA of the CDR3 is TGTGCCAGCAGGGACACGGGCAATCAGCCCCAGCATTTT. This encodes CASRDTGNQPQHF. The gene calls are TRBV2 and TRBJ1-5, with a possible D match to TRBD1 (5 bases). V was clipped by 6 bases and J by 2 bases, with 8 bases between them. The length of the CDR3 is 13 residues. Germline loops: CDR1 SNHLY, CDR2 FYNNEI.